This T cell receptor beta chain was sequenced for a study of blood T cell repertoires in COVID-19. Study as a whole: Some COVID-19 samples were acute and others convalescent; all came from the United States, Italy and Spain.

The CDR3 sequence is 17 residues long. Trimming stripped 2 bases from V and 0 bases from J, with 13 bases between. CDR1 and CDR2 (germline): SGHTA, FQGTGA. In the original workflow: Quantification of nucleated cells was approximated via reference gene primer amplification. Some clones are missing from TCRdb's copy, which holds only in-frame ones; the method was immunoSEQ multiplex PCR. The DNA gave D and trimming, while V, J and clone size come from that table. The repertoire holds roughly 120,000 clones, with 85% to 90% as singletons. The sample taken for sequencing was peripheral blood. The rearrangement links TRBV7-3 to TRBJ2-2; D is possibly TRBD2 (6 bases). This sequence was found in a man in his 70s who had recovered from COVID-19. The CDR3 loop reads CASSLLSAGTNTGELFF. The DNA for the CDR3 is TGTGCCAGCAGCTTACTTTCGGCGGGGACGAACACCGGGGAGCTGTTTTTT.